This T cell receptor beta chain was sequenced in a study of blood T cell repertoires in COVID-19. Study-level information: Both acute and convalescent COVID-19 samples were obtained from the United States, Italy and Spain. The cDNA or gDNA used as material had been derived from T cells, B-cell-depleted T cells, or PBMCs.

V shed 6 bases, J shed 8 bases, and the junction held 9 bases outside the gene matches. The CDR3 loop spans 13 amino acids. CDR1 MDHEN and CDR2 SYDVKM come from the germline V gene. As originally analysed: Quantification of nucleated cells was approximated via reference gene primer amplification. The protocol was immunoSEQ multiplex PCR, while the TCRdb copy is restricted to in-frame clones and leaves out a portion. The V and J calls and the clone size are those of that table, but D and trimming were determined from the DNA. The table includes about 95,000 clones, under 90% detected once. The clonotype comes from a human donor in a cohort sampled during active COVID-19. The chain combines TRBV28 with TRBJ1-2; 7 bases line up with TRBD1. Sequencing used peripheral blood. Here the CDR3 DNA reads TGTGCCAGCAGCCCTAGACAAGGGGGCGGCTACACCTTC. Encoded protein: CASSPRQGGGYTF.